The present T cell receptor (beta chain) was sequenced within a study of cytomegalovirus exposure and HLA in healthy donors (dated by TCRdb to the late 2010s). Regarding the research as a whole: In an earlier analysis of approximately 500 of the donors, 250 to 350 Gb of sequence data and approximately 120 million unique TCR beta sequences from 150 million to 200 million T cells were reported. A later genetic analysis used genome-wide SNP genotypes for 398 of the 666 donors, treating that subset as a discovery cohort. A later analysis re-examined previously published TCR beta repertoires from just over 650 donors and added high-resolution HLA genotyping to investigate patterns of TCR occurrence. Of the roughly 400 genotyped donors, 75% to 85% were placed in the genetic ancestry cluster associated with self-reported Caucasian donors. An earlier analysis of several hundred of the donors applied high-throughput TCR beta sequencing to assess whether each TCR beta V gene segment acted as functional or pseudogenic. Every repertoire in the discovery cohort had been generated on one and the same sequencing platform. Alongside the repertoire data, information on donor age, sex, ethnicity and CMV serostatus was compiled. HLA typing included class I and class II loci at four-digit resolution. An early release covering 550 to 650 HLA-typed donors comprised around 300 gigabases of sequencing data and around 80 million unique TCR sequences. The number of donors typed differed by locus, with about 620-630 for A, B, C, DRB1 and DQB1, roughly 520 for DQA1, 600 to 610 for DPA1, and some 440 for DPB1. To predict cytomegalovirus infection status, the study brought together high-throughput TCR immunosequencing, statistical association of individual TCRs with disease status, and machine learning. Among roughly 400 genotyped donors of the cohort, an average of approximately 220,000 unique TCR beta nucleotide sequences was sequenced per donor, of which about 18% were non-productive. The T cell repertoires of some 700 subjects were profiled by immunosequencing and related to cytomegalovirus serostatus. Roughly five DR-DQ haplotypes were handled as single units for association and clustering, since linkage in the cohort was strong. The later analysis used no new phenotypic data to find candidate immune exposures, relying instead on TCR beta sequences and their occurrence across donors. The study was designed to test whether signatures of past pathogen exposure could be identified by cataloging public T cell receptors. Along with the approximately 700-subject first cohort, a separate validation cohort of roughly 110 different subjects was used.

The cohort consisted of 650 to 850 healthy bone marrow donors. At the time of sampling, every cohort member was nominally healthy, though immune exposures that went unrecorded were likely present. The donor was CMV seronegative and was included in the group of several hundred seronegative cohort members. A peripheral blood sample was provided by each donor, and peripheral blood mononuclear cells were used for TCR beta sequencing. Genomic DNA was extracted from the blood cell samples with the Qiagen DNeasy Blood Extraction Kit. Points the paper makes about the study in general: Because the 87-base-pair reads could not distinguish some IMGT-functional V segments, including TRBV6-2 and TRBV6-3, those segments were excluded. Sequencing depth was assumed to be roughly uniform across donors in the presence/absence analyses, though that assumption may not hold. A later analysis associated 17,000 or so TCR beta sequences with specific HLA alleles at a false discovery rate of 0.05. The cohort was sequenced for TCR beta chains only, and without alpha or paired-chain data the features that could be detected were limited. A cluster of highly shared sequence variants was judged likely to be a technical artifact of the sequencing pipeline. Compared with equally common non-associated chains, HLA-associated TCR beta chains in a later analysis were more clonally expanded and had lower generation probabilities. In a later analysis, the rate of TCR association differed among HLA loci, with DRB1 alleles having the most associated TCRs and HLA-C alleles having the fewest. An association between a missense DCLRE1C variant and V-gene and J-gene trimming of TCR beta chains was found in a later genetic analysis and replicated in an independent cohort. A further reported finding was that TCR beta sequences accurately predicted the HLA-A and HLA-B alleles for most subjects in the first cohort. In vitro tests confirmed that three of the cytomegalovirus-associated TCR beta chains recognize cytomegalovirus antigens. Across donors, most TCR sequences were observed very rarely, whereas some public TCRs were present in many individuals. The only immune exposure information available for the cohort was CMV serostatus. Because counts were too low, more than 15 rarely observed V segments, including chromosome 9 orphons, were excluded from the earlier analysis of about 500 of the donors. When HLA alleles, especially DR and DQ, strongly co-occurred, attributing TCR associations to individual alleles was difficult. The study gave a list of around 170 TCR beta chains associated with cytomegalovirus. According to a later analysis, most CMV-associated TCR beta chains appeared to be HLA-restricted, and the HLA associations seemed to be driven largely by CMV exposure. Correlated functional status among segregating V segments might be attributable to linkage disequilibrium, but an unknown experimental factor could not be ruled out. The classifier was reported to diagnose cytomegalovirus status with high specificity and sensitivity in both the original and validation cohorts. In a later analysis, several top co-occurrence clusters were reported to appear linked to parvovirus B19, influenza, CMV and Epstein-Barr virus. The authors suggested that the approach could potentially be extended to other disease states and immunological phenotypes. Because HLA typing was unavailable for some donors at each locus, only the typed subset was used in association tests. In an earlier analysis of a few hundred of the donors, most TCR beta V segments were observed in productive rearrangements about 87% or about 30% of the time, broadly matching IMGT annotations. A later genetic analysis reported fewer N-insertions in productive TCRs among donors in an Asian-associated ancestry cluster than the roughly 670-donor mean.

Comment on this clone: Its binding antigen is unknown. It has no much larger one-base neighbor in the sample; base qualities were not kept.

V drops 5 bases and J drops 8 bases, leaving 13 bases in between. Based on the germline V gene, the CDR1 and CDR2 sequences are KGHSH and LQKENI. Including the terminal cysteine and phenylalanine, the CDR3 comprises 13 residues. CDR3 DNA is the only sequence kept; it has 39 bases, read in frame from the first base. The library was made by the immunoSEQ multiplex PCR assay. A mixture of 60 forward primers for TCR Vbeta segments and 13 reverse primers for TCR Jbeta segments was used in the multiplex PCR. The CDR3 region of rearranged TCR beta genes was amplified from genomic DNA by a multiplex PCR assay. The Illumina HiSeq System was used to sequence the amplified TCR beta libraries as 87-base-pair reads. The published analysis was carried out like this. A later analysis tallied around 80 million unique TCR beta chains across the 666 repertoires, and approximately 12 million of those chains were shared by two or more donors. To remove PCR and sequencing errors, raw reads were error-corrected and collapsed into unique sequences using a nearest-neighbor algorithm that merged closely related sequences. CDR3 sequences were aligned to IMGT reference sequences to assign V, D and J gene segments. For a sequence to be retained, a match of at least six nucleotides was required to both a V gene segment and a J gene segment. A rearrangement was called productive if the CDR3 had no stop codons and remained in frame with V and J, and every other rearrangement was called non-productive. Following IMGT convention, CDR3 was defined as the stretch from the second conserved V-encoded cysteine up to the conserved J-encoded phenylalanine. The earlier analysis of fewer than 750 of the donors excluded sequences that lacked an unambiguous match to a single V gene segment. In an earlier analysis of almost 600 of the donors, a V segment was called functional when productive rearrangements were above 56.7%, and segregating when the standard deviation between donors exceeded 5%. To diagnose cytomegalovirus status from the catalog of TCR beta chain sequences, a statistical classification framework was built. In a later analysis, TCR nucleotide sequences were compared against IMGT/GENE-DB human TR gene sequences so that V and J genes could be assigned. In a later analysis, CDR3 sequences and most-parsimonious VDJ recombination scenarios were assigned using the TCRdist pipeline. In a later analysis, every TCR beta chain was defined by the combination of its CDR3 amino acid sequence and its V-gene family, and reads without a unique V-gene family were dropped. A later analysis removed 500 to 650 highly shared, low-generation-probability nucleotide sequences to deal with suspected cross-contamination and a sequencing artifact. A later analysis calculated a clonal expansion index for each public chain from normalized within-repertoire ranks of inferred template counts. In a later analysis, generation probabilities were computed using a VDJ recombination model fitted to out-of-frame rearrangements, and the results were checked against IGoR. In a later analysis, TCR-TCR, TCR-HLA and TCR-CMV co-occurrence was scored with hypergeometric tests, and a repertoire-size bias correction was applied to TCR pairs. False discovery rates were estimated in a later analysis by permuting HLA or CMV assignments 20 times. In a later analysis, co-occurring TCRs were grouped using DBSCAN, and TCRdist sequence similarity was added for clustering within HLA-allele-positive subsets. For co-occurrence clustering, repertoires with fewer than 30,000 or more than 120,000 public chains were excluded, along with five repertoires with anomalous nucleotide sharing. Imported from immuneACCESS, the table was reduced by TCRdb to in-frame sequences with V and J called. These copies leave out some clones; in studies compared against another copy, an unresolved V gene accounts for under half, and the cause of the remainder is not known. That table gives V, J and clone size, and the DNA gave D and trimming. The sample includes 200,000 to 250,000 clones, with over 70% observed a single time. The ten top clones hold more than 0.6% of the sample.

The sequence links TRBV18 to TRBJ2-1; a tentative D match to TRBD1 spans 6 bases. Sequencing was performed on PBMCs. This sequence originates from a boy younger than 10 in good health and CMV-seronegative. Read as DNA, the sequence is TGTGCCAGCTCATCAAACAGGGTAGATGAGCAGTTCTTC. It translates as CASSSNRVDEQFF.